The clone carrying this T cell receptor beta chain was counted a few times. Genomic DNA provided the template from which TCR beta VDJ and CDR3 profiles were obtained. TCRdb re-called the reads with MiXCR, one entry per CDR3 protein. The data hold about 150,000 distinct CDR3 sequences, with over 50% observed a single time. The data derive from a study of CD8+CD57+ T cells in acquired aplastic anemia. Patients sequenced had flow cytometry evidence of CD8+CD57+ cell expansion. The blood sampling took place in patients who had so far received no therapy. V lost 2 bases to trimming and J lost 5 bases; unmatched junction nucleotides: 5. This CDR3 is 16 amino acids long. CDR1 SGHTA and CDR2 FQGTGA come from the germline V gene.

The sequencing sample was made of sorted CD4+, CD8+, or CD8+CD57+ T cells (not recorded which) from PBMCs. The origin of this receptor is a human donor with aplastic anemia. This rearrangement joins TRBV7-3 to TRBJ1-6; 8 nucleotides match TRBD1. The CDR3 loop is CASSLAGGLNNSPLHF. The CDR3, as DNA: TGTGCCAGCAGCTTAGCAGGGGGCCTGAATAATTCACCCCTCCACTTT.